These 23 T cell receptor beta chains originate from one sample sequenced in a study of siplizumab effects on memory and regulatory T cells. Sequenced by immunoSEQ multiplex PCR; TCRdb stores in-frame clones only, minus some. This sample has roughly 50,000 clones; roughly 92% occur once, and the top ten carry roughly 17%. Sample: CD8+ T cells sorted from blood. Receptors originate from a human donor in good health.

The chain joins TRBV18 to TRBJ2-7, with D perhaps given as TRBD1 or TRBD2 (5 bases each). Looked up from germline, CDR1 is KGHSH and CDR2 is LQKENI. The CDR3 sequence is 13 residues long. Trimming removed 3 bases at V and 4 bases at J, with 10 bases between. CDR3 in DNA: TGTGCCAGCTCACCGGGACCGTCATACGAGCAGTACTTC. This codes for CASSPGPSYEQYF.

The gene calls are TRBV4-1 and TRBJ1-5; a possible D gene is TRBD1 (6 bases). V was shortened by 3 bases and J by 7 bases, with 16 bases between the two germline ends. This CDR3 is built from 15 residues. Germline CDR1 reads MGHRA; CDR2 reads YSYEKL. CDR3: CASSHGGGAGQPQHF. CDR3 bases: TGCGCCAGCAGCCACGGTGGGGGGGCAGGCCAGCCCCAGCATTTT.

The gene calls are TRBV19 and TRBJ2-7; 8 nucleotides match TRBD2. Per germline, CDR1 LNHDA and CDR2 SQIVND (reference sequence). The CDR3 extends over 13 amino acids. V lost 2 bases and J lost 6; bases outside the gene matches: 3. CDR3 amino acids: CASSILAGSEQYF. The DNA for the CDR3 is TGTGCCAGTAGTATATTAGCGGGAAGCGAGCAGTACTTC.

The chain carries TRBV27 and TRBJ2-7; D assignment may be TRBD1 or TRBD2 (5 bases each). Between the trimmed V and J ends, which lost 3 bases and 4 bases, there was a span of 16 bases. The CDR3 has 15 amino acids. CDR1 is MNHEY, CDR2 SMNVEV, per germline (reference sequence). The CDR3 DNA reads TGTGCCAGCAGTTTCGATCGGTTGGGGGTTTACGAGCAGTACTTC. It specifies CASSFDRLGVYEQYF.

The gene calls are TRBV28 and TRBJ2-3, with no clear D. V was clipped by 6 bases and J by 0 bases, with 4 bases between them. The CDR3 length is 12 residues. The germline V gene has CDR1 MDHEN and CDR2 SYDVKM. The CDR3 here is CASSPSTDTQYF. The CDR3 region has the DNA TGTGCCAGCAGCCCCAGCACAGATACGCAGTATTTT.

The genes are TRBV7-9 and TRBJ1-5, with D uncertain. In germline, CDR1 is SEHNR, CDR2 FQNEAQ (reference sequence). The CDR3 sequence is 17 residues long. The V end was cut by 4 bases, the J end by 2 bases, with 18 bases between. CDR3 region: CASSSGLGNRGNQPQHF. DNA for the CDR3: TGTGCCAGCAGCTCTGGGTTGGGGAATCGGGGCAATCAGCCCCAGCATTTT.

This sequence joins TRBV7-9 and TRBJ2-5, with TRBD1 matching 7 bases. Per germline, CDR1 SEHNR and CDR2 FQNEAQ (reference sequence). The CDR3 totals 16 residues. J lost 1 base, V lost 8 bases, and 13 bases had no gene match. In DNA form, the CDR3 reads TGTGCCAGCGCCCCCCTAGAGAACAGGGGCCAAGAGACCCAGTACTTC. Translated: CASAPLENRGQETQYF.

CDR3 residues: CASSQLLHTGELFF. CDR3 nucleotides: TGTGCCAGCAGTCAACTACTCCACACCGGGGAGCTGTTTTTT. The chain recombines TRBV14 with TRBJ2-2, with no clear D. CDR1 is SGHDN and CDR2 is FVKESK in the germline V gene. The ends were cut back, 6 bases at V and 3 bases at J, with 11 bases in the middle. This CDR3 is 14 amino acids long. Combining the CDR3 with reference TRBV14 and TRBJ2-2 gives the whole variable domain EAGVTQFPSHSVIEKGQTVTLRCDPISGHDNLYWYRRVMGKEIKFLLHFVKESKQDESGMPNNRFLAERTGGTYSTLKVQPAELEDSGVYFCASSQLLHTGELFFGEGSRLTVL.

V gene TRBV6-1 combines with J gene TRBJ2-7; D unresolved. The germline gives CDR1 MNHNS, CDR2 SASEGT. This CDR3 has 11 amino acids. Trimming left V 7 bases short and J 4 bases short, with 8 bases between. The CDR3 region is CASIGNYEQYF. CDR3 sequence (DNA): TGTGCCAGCATTGGGAATTACGAGCAGTACTTC.

The chain uses TRBV13 and TRBJ2-2, with TRBD1 as a possible D gene (6 bases). This CDR3 has 14 residues. The germline gives CDR1 PRHDT, CDR2 FYEKMQ (reference sequence). The V and J ends lost 5 bases and 7 bases respectively, with 14 bases between them. CDR3 sequence: CASSTRQVVGELFF. Here the CDR3 DNA reads TGTGCCAGCAGCACCCGACAGGTAGTCGGGGAGCTGTTTTTT.

This rearrangement joins TRBV6-5 to TRBJ2-3, with D tentatively TRBD1 (6 bases). Trimming left V 1 base short and J 0 bases short, with 11 bases between. Germline V gene data show CDR1 as MNHEY and CDR2 as SVGAGI. The CDR3 is made up of 16 amino acids. CDR3 coding DNA: TGTGCCAGCAGTTACTTTGGGGGACACAGCACAGATACGCAGTATTTT. Its protein is CASSYFGGHSTDTQYF.

This clone was counted between two and nine times. This chain joins TRBV4-1 and TRBJ1-2; D gene ambiguous. The V gene's germline CDR1 is MGHRA and CDR2 YSYEKL. The CDR3 runs 14 residues. V was trimmed by 0 bases and J by 8 bases, leaving 13 bases between them. The CDR3 spells CASSQEGLGEGYTF. CDR3 nucleotide sequence: TGCGCCAGCAGCCAAGAAGGACTGGGAGAAGGCTACACCTTC.

Only one count was recorded for this clone. The DNA for the CDR3 is TGTGCCAGCAGCCAGTTGATAGCCTACAATGAGCAGTTCTTC. Residues: CASSQLIAYNEQFF. This chain links TRBV7-6 with TRBJ2-1; the D is unclear. This CDR3 comprises 14 residues. The V end lost 5 bases, the J end lost 2 bases, and 10 bases lay between the germline ends. Germline-derived CDR1 and CDR2 are SGHVS and FNYEAQ.

The chain couples TRBV19 to TRBJ1-3; D perhaps matches TRBD1 (5 bases). V lost 8 bases and J lost 2, with 13 bases in between. The V gene's germline CDR1 is LNHDA and CDR2 SQIVND (reference sequence). The length of the CDR3 is 14 residues. The CDR3 region is CASRSAGAGNTIYF. The CDR3 DNA sequence: TGTGCCAGTCGCAGCGCGGGGGCTGGAAACACCATATATTTT.

CDR3 amino acids: CASSYEQETQYF. The CDR3 nucleotides read TGTGCCAGCAGCTACGAACAGGAGACCCAGTACTTC. J is TRBJ2-5 and V is TRBV7-9; D unresolved. Trimming cost V 4 bases and J 5 bases, with 8 bases left between them. This CDR3 contains 12 residues. Germline CDR1 and CDR2: SEHNR and FQNEAQ (reference sequence).

The rearrangement joins TRBV13 to TRBJ1-4; D may be TRBD1 (6 bases). From germline, CDR1 is PRHDT and CDR2 FYEKMQ (reference sequence). The V end was cut by 5 bases, the J end by 7 bases, with 23 bases between. CDR3 length equals 17 residues. The chain's CDR3 is CASSPNTGHAGSEKLFF. Written as DNA, the CDR3 is TGTGCCAGCAGCCCAAATACAGGGCACGCCGGTAGTGAAAAACTGTTTTTT.

J is TRBJ1-5 and V is TRBV28, with TRBD1 matching over 7 bases. Germline V gene data show CDR1 as MDHEN and CDR2 as SYDVKM. Trimming removed 6 bases from V and 5 bases from J; junction bases left unmatched: 10. CDR3 length: 15 residues. The CDR3 loop reads CASSGDRDDYQPQHF. Written as DNA, the CDR3 is TGTGCCAGCAGCGGTGACAGGGACGATTATCAGCCCCAGCATTTT.

V gene TRBV27 combines with J gene TRBJ2-1; D is uncertain. Between the trimmed V and J ends, which lost 3 bases and 4 bases, there was a span of 13 bases. Looked up from germline, CDR1 is MNHEY and CDR2 is SMNVEV (reference sequence). This CDR3 region has 15 residues. CDR3 sequence (DNA): TGTGCCAGCAGTTTTTTGAGCCTCCGGTACAATGAGCAGTTCTTC. Translation: CASSFLSLRYNEQFF.

This clone came up once. The chain is built from TRBV4-2 and TRBJ2-1, with TRBD2 matching over 9 bases. The germline V gene encodes CDR1 LGHNA and CDR2 YNFKEQ. The CDR3 totals 15 residues. V shed 2 bases, J shed 4 bases, and the junction held 3 bases outside the gene matches. The CDR3 nucleotides read TGTGCCAGCAGCCAAATAGCGGGAGCGTACAATGAGCAGTTCTTC. Its translation is CASSQIAGAYNEQFF.

The V call is TRBV11-2, the J call TRBJ2-2; D is uncertain. Germline values: CDR1 SGHAT, CDR2 FQNNGV. Trimming left V 3 bases short and J 6 bases short, with 14 bases between. The CDR3 has 15 amino acids. The CDR3 protein is CASSLRTPDAGELFF. The CDR3 DNA follows: TGTGCCAGCAGCTTGAGAACACCCGATGCCGGGGAGCTGTTTTTT.

V and J are TRBV27 and TRBJ2-7; D may be TRBD1 or TRBD2 (6 bases each). The CDR3 runs 16 residues. Trimming cost V 8 bases and J 2 bases, with 22 bases left between them. Germline V gene lookup returns CDR1 MNHEY and CDR2 SMNVEV (reference sequence). CDR3 protein: CASGDYVGGQTYEQYF. The CDR3 DNA is TGTGCCAGCGGGGATTATGTGGGGGGCCAGACCTACGAGCAGTACTTC.

The V call is TRBV7-9, the J call TRBJ1-1; 7 nucleotides agree with TRBD1. V lost 6 bases, J lost 0 bases, and 7 bases stayed unmatched. CDR1 is SEHNR, CDR2 FQNEAQ, per germline (reference sequence). This CDR3 comprises 15 residues. The CDR3 DNA is TGTGCCAGCAGACAGACAGGGTTCATGAACACTGAAGCTTTCTTT. This sequence encodes CASRQTGFMNTEAFF.

The chain links TRBV7-9 to TRBJ1-2; TRBD1 aligns across 8 bases. This CDR3 has 18 residues. Germline loops: CDR1 SEHNR, CDR2 FQNEAQ (reference sequence). The V segment lost 5 bases and the J segment 2 bases; nucleotides outside the gene matches: 16. CDR3 nucleotides: TGTGCCAGCAGCGCGGACAGGGACGCATTTCCGCGCAACTATGGCTACACCTTC. Amino acids: CASSADRDAFPRNYGYTF.